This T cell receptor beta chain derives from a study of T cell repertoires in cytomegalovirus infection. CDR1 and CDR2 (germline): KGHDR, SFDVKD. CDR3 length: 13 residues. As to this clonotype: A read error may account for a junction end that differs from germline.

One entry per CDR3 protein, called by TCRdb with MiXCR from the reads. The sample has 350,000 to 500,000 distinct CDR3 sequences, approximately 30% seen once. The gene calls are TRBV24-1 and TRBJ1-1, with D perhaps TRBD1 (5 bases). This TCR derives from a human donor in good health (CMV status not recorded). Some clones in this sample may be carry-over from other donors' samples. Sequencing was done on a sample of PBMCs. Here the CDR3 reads CATSQASGTESFF. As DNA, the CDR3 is TGTGCCACCAGTCAGGCCTCAGGGACTGAATCTTTCTTT.